This T cell receptor beta chain was captured in a study of beta chain features in type 1 diabetes. The purity of all sorted populations exceeded 95%. The trim removed 5 bases at V and 4 bases at J, leaving 10 bases unmatched. The CDR3 sequence is 14 residues long. Germline assignment: CDR1 SQVTM and CDR2 ANQGSEA. All of the isolated RNA was reverse transcribed, so expressed TCRB transcripts were sequenced. Sequenced by immunoSEQ multiplex PCR; TCRdb stores in-frame clones only, minus some. The repertoire holds 250,000 or so clones, 25% to 30% seen once, with under 5% in the top ten. V and J are TRBV29-1 and TRBJ2-5; 7 nucleotides match TRBD1. Sequenced sample: central memory CD4+ T cells from blood. The clonotype was recovered from a young man in good health. CDR3 region: CSVKNRGLGETQYF. Here the CDR3 DNA reads TGCAGCGTTAAAAACAGGGGTCTTGGAGAGACCCAGTACTTC.